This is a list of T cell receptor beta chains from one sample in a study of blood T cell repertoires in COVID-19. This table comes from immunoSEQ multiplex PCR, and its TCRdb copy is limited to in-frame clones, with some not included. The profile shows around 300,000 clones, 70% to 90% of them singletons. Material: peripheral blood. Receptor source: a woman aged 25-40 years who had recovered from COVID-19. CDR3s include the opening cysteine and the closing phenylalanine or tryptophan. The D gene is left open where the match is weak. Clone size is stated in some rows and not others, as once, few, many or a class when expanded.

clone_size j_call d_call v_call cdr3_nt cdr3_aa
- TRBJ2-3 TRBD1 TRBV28 TGTGCCAGCAGGGGAACCGGGACAGGGACTGATACGCAGTATTTT CASRGTGTGTDTQYF
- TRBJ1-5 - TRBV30 TGTGCCTGGAGTGGGACAGTCAATCAGCCCCAGCATTTT CAWSGTVNQPQHF
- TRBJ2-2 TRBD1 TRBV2 TGTGCCAGCAGTGAAGATTTGAACAGGGGGCGCTGGTACACCGGGGAGCTGTTTTTT CASSEDLNRGRWYTGELFF
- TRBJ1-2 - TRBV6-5 TGTGCCAGCAGTTCGGACAGCCCCTATGGCTACACCTTC CASSSDSPYGYTF
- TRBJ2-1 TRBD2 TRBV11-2 TGTGCCAGCAGCCGATTAGCGGGGACCTACAATGAGCAGTTCTTC CASSRLAGTYNEQFF
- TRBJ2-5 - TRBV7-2 TGTGCCAGCAGCTTAACTTTCTCGGAGGACCAGTACTTC CASSLTFSEDQYF
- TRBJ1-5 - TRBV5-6 TGTGCCAGCAGCGCAGATCGGGGAATAGGTAATCAGCCCCAGCATTTT CASSADRGIGNQPQHF
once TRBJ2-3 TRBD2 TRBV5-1 TGCGCCAGCAGCTTGTATCCCCTTGGTAGCGGGGGGACCCCCGATACGCAGTATTTT CASSLYPLGSGGTPDTQYF
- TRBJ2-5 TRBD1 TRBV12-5 TGTGCTAGTGGTTTGGCGGGGACAGGGTCGGAAGAGACCCAGTACTTC CASGLAGTGSEETQYF
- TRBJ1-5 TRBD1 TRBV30 TGTGCCTGGGGGACAGGGGATAGCAATCAGCCCCAGCATTTT CAWGTGDSNQPQHF
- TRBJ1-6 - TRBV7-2 TGTGCCAGCAGCTTAGGCAGGGGCGATCATTCACCCCTCCACTTT CASSLGRGDHSPLHF
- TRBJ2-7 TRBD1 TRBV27 TGTGCCAGCAGTTTATCGGCAGGGGGAAACGAGCAGTACTTC CASSLSAGGNEQYF
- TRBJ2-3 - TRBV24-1 TGTGCCACCTCGAGGCCCGGGGTGGATACGCAGTATTTT CATSRPGVDTQYF
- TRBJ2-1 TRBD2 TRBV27 TGTGCCAGCAGTCACGAGACTAGCGGGTACAATGAGCAGTTCTTC CASSHETSGYNEQFF
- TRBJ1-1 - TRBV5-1 TGCGCCAGCAGCGCCGGGACATCCTCTGGGGACACTGAAGCTTTCTTT CASSAGTSSGDTEAFF
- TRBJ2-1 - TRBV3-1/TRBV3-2 TGTGCCAGCAGCCAAGACTATGAGCAGTTCTTC CASSQDYEQFF
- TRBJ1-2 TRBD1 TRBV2 TGTGCCAGCAGTACAGGGGACGGTTATGGCTACACCTTC CASSTGDGYGYTF
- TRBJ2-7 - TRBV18 TGTGCCAGCTCACCGGACAGCTACGAGCAGTACTTC CASSPDSYEQYF
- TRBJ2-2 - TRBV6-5 TGTGCCAGCAGTTACTCCGGGAACACCGGGGAGCTGTTTTTT CASSYSGNTGELFF
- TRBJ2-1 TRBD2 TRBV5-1 TGCGCCAGCACAGAGCGGGGGCCGCTATACAATGAGCAGTTCTTC CASTERGPLYNEQFF
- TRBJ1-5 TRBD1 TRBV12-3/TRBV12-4 TGTGCCATGTCAGGGGGGCGCGGTCAGCCCCAGCATTTT CAMSGGRGQPQHF
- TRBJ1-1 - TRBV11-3 TGTGCCAGCAGCTTAGATGGCAAAAAGAACACTGAAGCTTTCTTT CASSLDGKKNTEAFF
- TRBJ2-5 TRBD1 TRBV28 TGTGCCAGCACCATGACAGGGGGGAAAGAGACCCAGTACTTC CASTMTGGKETQYF
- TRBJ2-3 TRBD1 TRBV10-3 TGTGCCATCAGTTACCCCGGGACAGGGATCCCGCAGTATTTT CAISYPGTGIPQYF
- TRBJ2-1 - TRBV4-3 TGCGCCAGCAGCCAAGATTCTAGCTACCTGCCGGGGAATGAGCAGTTCTTC CASSQDSSYLPGNEQFF
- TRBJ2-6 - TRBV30 TGTGCCTGCCCCCGGGACTCTGGGGCCAACGTCCTGACTTTC CACPRDSGANVLTF
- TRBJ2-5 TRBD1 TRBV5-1 TGCGCCAGCAGCTTGACAGGGGGCGGTGGAGAGACCCAGTACTTC CASSLTGGGGETQYF
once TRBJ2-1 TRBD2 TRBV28 TGTGCCAGCAGTCCGGGCGGGAGTTACAATGAGCAGTTCTTC CASSPGGSYNEQFF
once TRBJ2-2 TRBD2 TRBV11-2 TGTGCCAGCAGCTTCGGAACTAGCGGGAGGGGGGTGACCGGGGAGCTGTTTTTT CASSFGTSGRGVTGELFF
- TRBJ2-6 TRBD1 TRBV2 TGTGCCAGCAACCAACAGGGGGCCTTCTCTGGGGCCAACGTCCTGACTTTC CASNQQGAFSGANVLTF
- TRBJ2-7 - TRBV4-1 TGCGCCAGCAGCCAAGACAACCGGGACACCTACGAGCAGTACTTC CASSQDNRDTYEQYF
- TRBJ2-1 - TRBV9 TGTGCCAGCAGCGTTGCGGCTGGAACAAATGAGCAGTTCTTC CASSVAAGTNEQFF
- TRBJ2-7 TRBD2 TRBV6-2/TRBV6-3 TGTGCCAGCAGTTACTCAGGTGCGGGAGTCTACGAGCAGTACTTC CASSYSGAGVYEQYF
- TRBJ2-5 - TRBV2 TGTGCCAGCAGTGAAACAGCTCAAGAGACCCAGTACTTC CASSETAQETQYF
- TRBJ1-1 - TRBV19 TGTGCCAGTAGTATGTTGGCGAACACTGAAGCTTTCTTT CASSMLANTEAFF
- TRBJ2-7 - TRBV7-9 TGTGCCAGCAGCTTAGGGGAGAGCTCCTACGAGCAGTACTTC CASSLGESSYEQYF
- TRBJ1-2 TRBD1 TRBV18 TGTGCCAGCTCACCACAGACCGATCCAGGGGGCACCTATGGCTACACCTTC CASSPQTDPGGTYGYTF
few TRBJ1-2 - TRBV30 TGTGCCTGGAGTGTAAGCCGGAATGGGCCCGAAAAGCACTATGGCTACACCTTC CAWSVSRNGPEKHYGYTF
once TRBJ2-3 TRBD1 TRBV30 TGTGCCTGGCACCCCGAACAGGGGATTCCGCAGTATTTT CAWHPEQGIPQYF